These T cell receptor beta chains were read from a single sample in a study of blood T cells in healthy people across ages. TCRdb itself ran the 5' RACE reads through MiXCR, one entry per CDR3 protein. The table shows hundreds of thousands of distinct CDR3 sequences, with 29% occurring only once. Sequenced: blood. All receptors derive from a woman of 80 years or more in good health. Each CDR3 is given with its conserved first and last residue. Fields, in order: clone size, V gene, J gene, D gene, CDR3 DNA, CDR3 protein. The D gene is left open where the match is weak. Some rows have no size entry. The others give once, few or many, or a class for an expanded clone.

clone size: few
V gene: TRBV9
J gene: TRBJ1-1
D gene: -
CDR3 DNA: TGTGCCAGCAGCAATGGGGGTGGAGTGAACACTGAAGCTTTCTTT
CDR3 protein: CASSNGGGVNTEAFF

clone size: many
V gene: TRBV20-1
J gene: TRBJ2-7
D gene: -
CDR3 DNA: TGCAGTGCCAGAAAAATTTCGTCGGGCGAGCAGTACTTC
CDR3 protein: CSARKISSGEQYF

clone size: -
V gene: TRBV5-5
J gene: TRBJ1-3
D gene: -
CDR3 DNA: TGTGCCAGCAGCTTAGGGGCGGGCAGCCCAGAGGGAAACACCATATATTTT
CDR3 protein: CASSLGAGSPEGNTIYF

clone size: -
V gene: TRBV27
J gene: TRBJ1-6
D gene: -
CDR3 DNA: TGTGCCAGCAGTTTAAAGGCAGGATGGTCACCCCTCCACTTT
CDR3 protein: CASSLKAGWSPLHF

clone size: once
V gene: TRBV12-3/TRBV12-4
J gene: TRBJ2-1
D gene: -
CDR3 DNA: TGTGCCAGCAGTAGACAGAGCTCCTACAATAAGCAGTTCTTC
CDR3 protein: CASSRQSSYNKQFF

clone size: -
V gene: TRBV5-1
J gene: TRBJ2-7
D gene: -
CDR3 DNA: TGCGCCAGCAACCTCAGGGGGGATTCCTACGAGCAGTACTTC
CDR3 protein: CASNLRGDSYEQYF

clone size: -
V gene: TRBV12-3/TRBV12-4
J gene: TRBJ2-1
D gene: TRBD2
CDR3 DNA: TGTGCCAGCAGTTTATCGGGGCTAGCGGGGGGAATGGAGCAGTTCTTC
CDR3 protein: CASSLSGLAGGMEQFF

clone size: -
V gene: TRBV30
J gene: TRBJ1-1
D gene: -
CDR3 DNA: TGTGCCTGGAGTTATCAAGGGAACACTGAAGCTTTCTTT
CDR3 protein: CAWSYQGNTEAFF

clone size: many
V gene: TRBV18
J gene: TRBJ2-5
D gene: -
CDR3 DNA: TGTGCCAGCTCACCAAACAGGCTTCAACAAGAGACCCAGTACTTC
CDR3 protein: CASSPNRLQQETQYF

clone size: -
V gene: TRBV5-1
J gene: TRBJ2-5
D gene: -
CDR3 DNA: TGCGCCAACAGCTTAAGTGGGGGAAAGGTGCAGTACTTC
CDR3 protein: CANSLSGGKVQYF

clone size: many
V gene: TRBV7-2
J gene: TRBJ2-7
D gene: TRBD2
CDR3 DNA: TGTGCCAGCAGCTCCCTGACTAGCGGGGGTTACGAGCAGTACTTC
CDR3 protein: CASSSLTSGGYEQYF

clone size: -
V gene: TRBV6-2/TRBV6-3
J gene: TRBJ1-2
D gene: TRBD1
CDR3 DNA: TGTGCCAGCAAGGACAGGAACTATGGCTACACCTTC
CDR3 protein: CASKDRNYGYTF

clone size: many
V gene: TRBV20-1
J gene: TRBJ2-3
D gene: -
CDR3 DNA: TGCAGTGCTAGCCGCACAGATACGCAGTATTTT
CDR3 protein: CSASRTDTQYF

clone size: few
V gene: TRBV7-2
J gene: TRBJ1-1
D gene: -
CDR3 DNA: TGTGCCAGCAGCTTATGGAGGACAAAGGAAGCTTTCTTT
CDR3 protein: CASSLWRTKEAFF

clone size: -
V gene: TRBV24-1
J gene: TRBJ1-5
D gene: TRBD1
CDR3 DNA: TGTGCCACCAGTGAGACAGGGCGGGGCAATCAGCCCCAGCATTTT
CDR3 protein: CATSETGRGNQPQHF

clone size: few
V gene: TRBV19
J gene: TRBJ1-6
D gene: TRBD1
CDR3 DNA: TGTGCCAGTGCGTCAGCCGGGCAGGGGGCGTCGCCCCTCCACTTT
CDR3 protein: CASASAGQGASPLHF

clone size: many
V gene: TRBV12-3/TRBV12-4
J gene: TRBJ1-4
D gene: -
CDR3 DNA: TGTGCCAGCAGGCTGGACAGCCCTAATGAAAAACTGTTTTTT
CDR3 protein: CASRLDSPNEKLFF

clone size: few
V gene: TRBV18
J gene: TRBJ1-1
D gene: -
CDR3 DNA: TGTGCCAGCTCACCAGCCCCGGTCATGAACACTGAAGCTTTCTTT
CDR3 protein: CASSPAPVMNTEAFF

clone size: many
V gene: TRBV18
J gene: TRBJ2-5
D gene: TRBD2
CDR3 DNA: TGTGCCAGCTCACCGGACCTAGCGGGGCAAGAGACCCAGTACTTC
CDR3 protein: CASSPDLAGQETQYF

clone size: -
V gene: TRBV3-1
J gene: TRBJ1-1
D gene: -
CDR3 DNA: TGTGCCAGCAGCCATAATGGACGCCTGACCACTGAAGCTTTCTTT
CDR3 protein: CASSHNGRLTTEAFF